The clone carrying this T cell receptor beta chain was counted once. Its matching antigen is unknown. Sequencing was performed with immunoSEQ multiplex PCR; in TCRdb, only in-frame clones are kept and a portion is missing. The table records some 120,000 clones, approximately 90% of them present only once. This sample is part of a study of T cell responses to AZD1222 COVID-19 vaccine. The study, taken as a whole, reports: At study baseline, merely six AZD1222 recipients were seropositive. The donor group comprised mostly white British people and more females; the analysis possibly underestimated clonal diversity. Vaccine-associated CD4 TCRs ranged over spike, dominating at 160-218 and 743-854.

The germline gives CDR1 SGHRS, CDR2 YFSETQ. V lost 0 bases, J lost 0 bases, and 11 bases lay in between. This CDR3 is built from 16 residues. The sample in question was peripheral blood, obtained on day 0 of AZD1222 vaccination. The chain carries TRBV5-1 and TRBJ2-3, with D possibly matching TRBD1 (5 bases). This sequence originates from an adult in good health. In nucleotides, the CDR3 is TGCGCCAGCAGCTTGGGGGGCGGATCTAGCACAGATACGCAGTATTTT. It is translated as CASSLGGGSSTDTQYF.